The source of this TCR beta chain is a study of cytomegalovirus exposure and HLA in healthy donors. Study observations and caveats: Analyses of presence/absence relied on an assumption of roughly uniform sequencing depth across donors. Per a later analysis, HLA-associated TCR beta chains showed more clonal expansion than other, equally common TCR beta chains. Reported results showed that the classifier diagnosed cytomegalovirus status with high specificity and sensitivity. Segments of the TCR beta V type were, in most cases, productive about 90% or about 30% of the time in an earlier analysis.

Primers for the PCR totalled 60 Vbeta and 13 Jbeta. Measured with immunoSEQ multiplex PCR; TCRdb has only the in-frame clones, and not every one. This table has about 140,000 clones, approximately 80% appearing once. Of note for this clone: The antigen is not known.

The CDR3 covers 16 residues. Germline V gene sequence: CDR1 MNHEY, CDR2 SVGAGI. The trim removed 0 bases at V and 6 bases at J, leaving 10 bases unmatched. Sequencing input: PBMCs. The TCR originated in a man in his forties or fifties in good health and CMV-seronegative. The chain combines TRBV6-5 with TRBJ1-2; 7 nucleotides match TRBD1. Written as DNA, the CDR3 is TGTGCCAGCAGTTACTCGACCGCGACAGGGACGGATGGCTACACCTTC. It codes for CASSYSTATGTDGYTF.